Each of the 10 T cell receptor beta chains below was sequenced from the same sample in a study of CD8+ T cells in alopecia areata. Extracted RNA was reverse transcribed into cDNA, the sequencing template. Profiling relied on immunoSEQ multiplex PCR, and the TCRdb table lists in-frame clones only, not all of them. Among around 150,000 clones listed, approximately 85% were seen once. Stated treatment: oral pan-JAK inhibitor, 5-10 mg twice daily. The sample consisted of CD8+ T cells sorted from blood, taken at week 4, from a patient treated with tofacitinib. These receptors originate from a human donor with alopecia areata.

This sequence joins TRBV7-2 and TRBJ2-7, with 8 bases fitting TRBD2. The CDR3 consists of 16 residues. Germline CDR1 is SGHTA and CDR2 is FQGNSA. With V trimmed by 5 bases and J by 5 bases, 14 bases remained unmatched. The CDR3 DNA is TGTGCCAGCAGCCCAACGGGGGGGCAGGGGATCCACGAGCAGTACTTC. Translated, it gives CASSPTGGQGIHEQYF.

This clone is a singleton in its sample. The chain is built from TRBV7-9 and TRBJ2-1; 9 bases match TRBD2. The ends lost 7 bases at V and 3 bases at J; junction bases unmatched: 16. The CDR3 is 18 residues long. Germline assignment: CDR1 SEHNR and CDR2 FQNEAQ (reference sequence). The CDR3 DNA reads TGTGCCAGCAAACAACTAGCGGGCCTGGTAGTAGACTACAATGAGCAGTTCTTC. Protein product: CASKQLAGLVVDYNEQFF. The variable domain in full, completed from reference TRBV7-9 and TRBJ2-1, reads DTGVSQNPRHKITKRGQNVTFRCDPISEHNRLYWYRQTLGQGPEFLTYFQNEAQLEKSRLLSDRFSAERPKGSFSTLEIQRTEQGDSAMYLCASKQLAGLVVDYNEQFFGPGTRLTVL.

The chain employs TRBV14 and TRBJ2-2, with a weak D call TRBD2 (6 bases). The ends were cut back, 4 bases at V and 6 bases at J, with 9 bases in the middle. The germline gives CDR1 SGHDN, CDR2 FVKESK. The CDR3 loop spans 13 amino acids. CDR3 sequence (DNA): TGTGCCAGCAGCCGGAGGGAGGCCGGGGAGCTGTTTTTT. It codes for CASSRREAGELFF.

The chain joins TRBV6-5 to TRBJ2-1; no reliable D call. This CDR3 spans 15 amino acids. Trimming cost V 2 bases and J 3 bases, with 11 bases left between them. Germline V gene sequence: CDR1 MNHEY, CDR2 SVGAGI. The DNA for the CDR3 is TGTGCCAGCAGTTACGGAGCAAACCGCTACAATGAGCAGTTCTTC. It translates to CASSYGANRYNEQFF.

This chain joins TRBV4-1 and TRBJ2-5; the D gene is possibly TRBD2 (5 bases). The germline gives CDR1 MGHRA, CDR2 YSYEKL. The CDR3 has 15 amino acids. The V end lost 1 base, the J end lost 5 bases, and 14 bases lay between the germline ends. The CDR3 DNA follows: TGCGCCAGCAGCCAAGTACTAGAAGTACGGGAGACCCAGTACTTC. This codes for CASSQVLEVRETQYF.

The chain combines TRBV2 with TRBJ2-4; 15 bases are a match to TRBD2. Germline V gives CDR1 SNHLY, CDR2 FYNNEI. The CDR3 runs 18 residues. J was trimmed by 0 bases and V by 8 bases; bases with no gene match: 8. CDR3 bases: TGTGCCAGCCTCGGACTAGCGGGGGGGACACTAGCCAAAAACATTCAGTACTTC. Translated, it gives CASLGLAGGTLAKNIQYF.

The CDR3 nucleotides read TGTGCCAGCAGCGTAGGACAGGGGAAGGCTCAGGGAAATGAGCAGTTCTTC. The encoded protein is CASSVGQGKAQGNEQFF. J is TRBJ2-1 and V is TRBV9; TRBD1 aligns across 8 bases. V dropped 0 bases and J dropped 7; count of bases not matched to a gene: 12. The CDR3 covers 17 residues. Per germline, CDR1 SGDLS and CDR2 YYNGEE.

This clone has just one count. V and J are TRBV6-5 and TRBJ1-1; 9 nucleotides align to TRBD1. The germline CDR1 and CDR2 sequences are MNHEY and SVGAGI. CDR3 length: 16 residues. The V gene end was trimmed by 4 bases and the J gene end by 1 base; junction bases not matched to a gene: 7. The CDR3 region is CASSSTGGAGNTEAFF. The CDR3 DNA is TGTGCCAGCAGTTCAACAGGGGGCGCGGGGAACACTGAAGCTTTCTTT.

The CDR3 bases are TGCGCCAGCAGCCAATCCCTAGTGGAGGGCTACAATGAGCAGTTCTTC. As protein: CASSQSLVEGYNEQFF. V is TRBV4-3 and J is TRBJ2-1; TRBD2 might be the D (6 bases). V lost 2 bases, J lost 3 bases, and 14 bases lay in between. There are 16 residues in the CDR3. CDR1 and CDR2 (germline): LGHNA, YSLEER.

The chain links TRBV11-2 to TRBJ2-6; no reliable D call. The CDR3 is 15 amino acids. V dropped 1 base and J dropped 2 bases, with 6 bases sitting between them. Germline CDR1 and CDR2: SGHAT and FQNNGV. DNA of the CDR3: TGTGCCAGCAGCTTAGTGGGTGCTGGGGCCAACGTCCTGACTTTC. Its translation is CASSLVGAGANVLTF.